This TCR beta chain originates from a study of T cell responses to AZD1222 COVID-19 vaccine. This CDR3 is 15 amino acids long. Germline V gene sequence: CDR1 SGDLS, CDR2 YYNGEE. Trimming cost V 3 bases and J 1 base; bases outside gene matches: 1. Study-level results: Mostly white British, mostly female donors; authors suggested clonal diversity may be underestimated. Baseline antibody screening turned up just six or seven seropositive AZD1222 recipients.

The data were produced by immunoSEQ multiplex PCR, yet TCRdb's version contains in-frame clones alone and is incomplete. The profile shows around 70,000 clones, 70% to 90% of them singletons. With regard to this clone: Antigen: not known.

The TCR originated in an adult who received the AZD1222 COVID-19 vaccine. The specimen was peripheral blood, collected 28 days after the second AZD1222 dose. V usage is TRBV9 and J usage is TRBJ2-1; 10 positions match TRBD2. The CDR3 loop is CASSASGSSYNEQFF. The CDR3 bases are TGTGCCAGCAGCGCTAGCGGGAGTTCCTACAATGAGCAGTTCTTC.